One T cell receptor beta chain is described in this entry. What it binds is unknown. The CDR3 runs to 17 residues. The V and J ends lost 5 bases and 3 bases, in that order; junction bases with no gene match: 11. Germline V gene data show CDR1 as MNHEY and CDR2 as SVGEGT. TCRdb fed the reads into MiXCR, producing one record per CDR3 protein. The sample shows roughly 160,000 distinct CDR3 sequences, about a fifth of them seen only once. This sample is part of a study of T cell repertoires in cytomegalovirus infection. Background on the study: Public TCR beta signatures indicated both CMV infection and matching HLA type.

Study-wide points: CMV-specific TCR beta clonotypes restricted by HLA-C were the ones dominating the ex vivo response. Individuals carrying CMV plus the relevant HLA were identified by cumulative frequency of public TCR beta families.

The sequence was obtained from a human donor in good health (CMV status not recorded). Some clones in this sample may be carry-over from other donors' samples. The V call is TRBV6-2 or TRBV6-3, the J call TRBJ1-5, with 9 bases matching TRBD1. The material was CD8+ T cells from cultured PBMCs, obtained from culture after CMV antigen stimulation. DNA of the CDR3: TGTGCCAGCAGTACACCGACAGGGGGGTCGCTCAATCAGCCCCAGCATTTT. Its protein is CASSTPTGGSLNQPQHF.